This TCR beta chain was sequenced in a study of identical twins' blood T cells. The CDR3 is 17 residues long. Germline lookup yields CDR1 SGHNT and CDR2 YENEEA. Unmatched junction bases numbered 13, after V lost 5 bases and J lost 2 bases. TCR cDNA libraries came from RNA via a modified published protocol. TCRdb called the 5' RACE reads again in MiXCR, with one record for every CDR3 protein. The sample lists roughly 380,000 distinct CDR3 sequences; about 28% were seen once. The chain joins TRBV11-3 to TRBJ1-1; 8 nucleotides line up with TRBD1. The specimen sequenced was PBMCs. The clonotype originates from a woman aged 18 to 49 in good health. The CDR3 reads CASSGLDRVGANTEAFF. CDR3 nucleotide sequence: TGTGCCAGCAGCGGCCTGGACAGGGTGGGGGCTAACACTGAAGCTTTCTTT.